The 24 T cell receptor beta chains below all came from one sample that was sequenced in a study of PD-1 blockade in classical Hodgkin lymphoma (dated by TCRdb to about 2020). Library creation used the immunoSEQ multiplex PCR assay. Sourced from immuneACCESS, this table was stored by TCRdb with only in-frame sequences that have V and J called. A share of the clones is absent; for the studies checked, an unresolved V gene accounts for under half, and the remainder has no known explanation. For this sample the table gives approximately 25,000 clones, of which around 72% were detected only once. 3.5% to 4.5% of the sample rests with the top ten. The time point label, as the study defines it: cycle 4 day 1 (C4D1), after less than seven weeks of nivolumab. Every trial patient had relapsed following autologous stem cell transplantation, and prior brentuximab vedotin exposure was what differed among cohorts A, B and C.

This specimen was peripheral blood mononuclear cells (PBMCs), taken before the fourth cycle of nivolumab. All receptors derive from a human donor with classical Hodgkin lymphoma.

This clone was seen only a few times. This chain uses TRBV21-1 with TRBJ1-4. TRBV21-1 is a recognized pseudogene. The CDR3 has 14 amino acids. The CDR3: CASSKPPCHEKLFF. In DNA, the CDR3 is TGTGCCAGCAGCAAACCCCCCTGTCACGAAAAACTGTTTTTT.

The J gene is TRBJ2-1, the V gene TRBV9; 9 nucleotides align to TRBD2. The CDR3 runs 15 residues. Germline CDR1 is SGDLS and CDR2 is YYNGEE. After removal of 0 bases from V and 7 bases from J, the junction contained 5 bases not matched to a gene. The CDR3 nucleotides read TGTGCCAGCAGCGTAGCGGCGGGGGGGCCGAATGAGCAGTTCTTC. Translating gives CASSVAAGGPNEQFF.

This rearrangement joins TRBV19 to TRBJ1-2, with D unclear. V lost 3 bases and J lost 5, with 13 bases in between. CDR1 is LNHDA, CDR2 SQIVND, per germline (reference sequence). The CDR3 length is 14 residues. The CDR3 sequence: CASSIIRAGYGYTF. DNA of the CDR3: TGTGCCAGTAGTATCATCCGGGCTGGGTATGGCTACACCTTC.

In nucleotides, the CDR3 is TGTGCCAGCAGCGCTCTAAGGACAGGGGGGGCTTTCTTT. Protein: CASSALRTGGAFF. This chain links TRBV11-2 with TRBJ1-1; 10 positions agree with TRBD1. CDR3 size: 13 residues. Germline V lookup: CDR1 SGHAT, CDR2 FQNNGV. With 5 bases clipped from V and 11 bases from J, the junction kept 8 bases outside the gene matches. Supplemented by reference TRBV11-2 and TRBJ1-1, the full variable domain reads EAGVAQSPRYKIIEKRQSVAFWCNPISGHATLYWYQQILGQGPKLLIQFQNNGVVDDSQLPKDRFSAERLKGVDSTLKIQPAKLEDSAVYLCASSALRTGGAFFGQGTRLTVV.

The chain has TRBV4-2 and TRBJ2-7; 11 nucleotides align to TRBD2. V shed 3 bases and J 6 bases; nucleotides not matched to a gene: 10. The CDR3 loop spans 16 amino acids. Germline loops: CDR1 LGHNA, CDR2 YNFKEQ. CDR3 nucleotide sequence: TGTGCCAGCAGCCAGGCCGCGACTAGCGGGATGATCGAGCAGTACTTC. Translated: CASSQAATSGMIEQYF.

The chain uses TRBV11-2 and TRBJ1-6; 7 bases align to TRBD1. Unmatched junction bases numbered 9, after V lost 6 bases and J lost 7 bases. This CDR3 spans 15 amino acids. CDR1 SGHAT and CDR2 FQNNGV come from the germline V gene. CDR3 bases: TGTGCCAGCAGAGGTTCGGGACAGTCAAATTCACCCCTCCACTTT. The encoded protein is CASRGSGQSNSPLHF.

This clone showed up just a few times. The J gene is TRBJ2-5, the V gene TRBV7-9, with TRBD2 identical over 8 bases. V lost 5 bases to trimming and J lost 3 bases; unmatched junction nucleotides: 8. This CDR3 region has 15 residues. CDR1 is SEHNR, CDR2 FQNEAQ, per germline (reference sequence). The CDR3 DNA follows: TGTGCCAGCAGCCCACCGCCAGCGGGGGAAGAGACCCAGTACTTC. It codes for CASSPPPAGEETQYF.

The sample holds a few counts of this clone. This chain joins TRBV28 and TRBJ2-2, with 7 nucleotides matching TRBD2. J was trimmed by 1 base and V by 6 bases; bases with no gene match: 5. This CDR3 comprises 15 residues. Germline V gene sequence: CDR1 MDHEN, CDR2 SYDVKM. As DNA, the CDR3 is TGTGCCAGCAGCCCCGGGGGGTTGAACACCGGGGAGCTGTTTTTT. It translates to CASSPGGLNTGELFF.

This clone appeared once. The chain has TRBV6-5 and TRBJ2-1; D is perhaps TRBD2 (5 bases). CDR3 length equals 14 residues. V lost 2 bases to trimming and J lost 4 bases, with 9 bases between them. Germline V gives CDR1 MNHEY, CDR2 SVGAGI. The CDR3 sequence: CASSYEGPYNEQFF. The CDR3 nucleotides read TGTGCCAGCAGTTACGAGGGTCCTTACAATGAGCAGTTCTTC.

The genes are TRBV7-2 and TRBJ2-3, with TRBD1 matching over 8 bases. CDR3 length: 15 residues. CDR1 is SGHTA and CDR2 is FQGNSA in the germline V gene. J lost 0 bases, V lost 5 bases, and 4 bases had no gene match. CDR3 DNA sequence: TGTGCCAGCAGCCCCAGGGGGCGAAGCACAGATACGCAGTATTTT. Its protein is CASSPRGRSTDTQYF. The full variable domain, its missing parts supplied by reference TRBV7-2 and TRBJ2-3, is GAGVSQSPSNKVTEKGKDVELRCDPISGHTALYWYRQSLGQGLEFLIYFQGNSAPDKSGLPSDRFSAERTGGSVSTLTIQRTQQEDSAVYLCASSPRGRSTDTQYFGPGTRLTVL.

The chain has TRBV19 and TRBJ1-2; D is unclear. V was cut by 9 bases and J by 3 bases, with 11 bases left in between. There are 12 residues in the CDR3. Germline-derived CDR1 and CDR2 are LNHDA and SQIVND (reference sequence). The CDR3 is CASRLGDYGYTF. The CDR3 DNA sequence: TGTGCCAGCAGACTGGGCGACTATGGCTACACCTTC.

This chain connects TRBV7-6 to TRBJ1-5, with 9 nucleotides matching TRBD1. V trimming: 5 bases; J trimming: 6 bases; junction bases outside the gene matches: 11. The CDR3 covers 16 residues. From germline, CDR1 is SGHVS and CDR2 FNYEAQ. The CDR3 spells CASSPFPGQGFQPQHF. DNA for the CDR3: TGTGCCAGCAGCCCCTTCCCGGGACAGGGTTTTCAGCCCCAGCATTTT.

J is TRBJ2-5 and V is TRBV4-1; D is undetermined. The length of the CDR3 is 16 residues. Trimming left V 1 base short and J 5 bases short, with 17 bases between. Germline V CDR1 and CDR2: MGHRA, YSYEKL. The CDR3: CASSQGTGSIGETQYF. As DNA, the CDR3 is TGCGCCAGCAGCCAAGGGACGGGTTCCATCGGCGAGACCCAGTACTTC.

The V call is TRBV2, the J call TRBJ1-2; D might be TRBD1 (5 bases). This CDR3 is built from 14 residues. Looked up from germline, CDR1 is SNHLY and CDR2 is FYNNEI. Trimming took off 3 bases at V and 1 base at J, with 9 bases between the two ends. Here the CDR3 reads CASSDGGVNYGYTF. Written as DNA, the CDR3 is TGTGCCAGCAGTGACGGGGGGGTTAACTATGGCTACACCTTC.

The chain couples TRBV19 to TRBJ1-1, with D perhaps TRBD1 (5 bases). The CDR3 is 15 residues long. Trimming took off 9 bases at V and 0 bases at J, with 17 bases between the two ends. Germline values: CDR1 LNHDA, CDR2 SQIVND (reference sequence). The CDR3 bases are TGTGCCAGCGAGATCCAGGCAGGGCTGAACACTGAAGCTTTCTTT. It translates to CASEIQAGLNTEAFF.

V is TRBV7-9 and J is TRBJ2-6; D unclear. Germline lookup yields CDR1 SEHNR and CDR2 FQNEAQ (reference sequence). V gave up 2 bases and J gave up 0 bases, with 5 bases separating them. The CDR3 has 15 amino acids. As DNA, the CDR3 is TGTGCCAGCAGCTTAAGGAGCTCTGGGGCCAACGTCCTGACTTTC. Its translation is CASSLRSSGANVLTF.

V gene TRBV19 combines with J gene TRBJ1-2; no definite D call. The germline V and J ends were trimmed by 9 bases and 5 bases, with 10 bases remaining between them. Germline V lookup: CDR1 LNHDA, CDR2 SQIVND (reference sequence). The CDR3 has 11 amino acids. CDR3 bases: TGTGCCAGCCTTCAGGCGTATGGCTACACCTTC. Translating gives CASLQAYGYTF.

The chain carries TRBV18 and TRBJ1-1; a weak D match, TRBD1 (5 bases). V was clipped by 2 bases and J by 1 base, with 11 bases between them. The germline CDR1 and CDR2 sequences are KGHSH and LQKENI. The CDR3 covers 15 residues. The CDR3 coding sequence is TGTGCCAGCTCACCAGGAAACGGACAGAACACTGAAGCTTTCTTT. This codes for CASSPGNGQNTEAFF.

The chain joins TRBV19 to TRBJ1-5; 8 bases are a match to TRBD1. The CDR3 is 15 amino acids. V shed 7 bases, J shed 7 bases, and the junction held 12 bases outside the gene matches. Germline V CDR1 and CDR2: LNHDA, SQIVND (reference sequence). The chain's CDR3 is CASTTTGQGGQPQHF. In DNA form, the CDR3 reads TGTGCCAGTACTACGACCGGACAGGGCGGACAGCCCCAGCATTTT.

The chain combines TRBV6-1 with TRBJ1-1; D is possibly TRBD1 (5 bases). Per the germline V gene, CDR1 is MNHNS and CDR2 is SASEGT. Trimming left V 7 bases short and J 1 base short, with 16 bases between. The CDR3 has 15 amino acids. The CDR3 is CASNLKGLQNTEAFF. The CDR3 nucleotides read TGTGCCAGCAACCTTAAGGGGTTACAGAACACTGAAGCTTTCTTT.

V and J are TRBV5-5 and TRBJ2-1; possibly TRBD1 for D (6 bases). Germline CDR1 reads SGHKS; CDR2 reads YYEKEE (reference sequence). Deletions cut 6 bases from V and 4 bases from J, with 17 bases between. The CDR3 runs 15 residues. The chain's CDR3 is CASTQTGSSYNEQFF. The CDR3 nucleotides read TGTGCCAGCACCCAGACAGGTTCCTCGTACAATGAGCAGTTCTTC. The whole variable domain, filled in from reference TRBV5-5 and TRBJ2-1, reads DAGVTQSPTHLIKTRGQQVTLRCSPISGHKSVSWYQQVLGQGPQFIFQYYEKEERGRGNFPDRFSARQFPNYSSELNVNALLLGDSALYLCASTQTGSSYNEQFFGPGTRLTVL.

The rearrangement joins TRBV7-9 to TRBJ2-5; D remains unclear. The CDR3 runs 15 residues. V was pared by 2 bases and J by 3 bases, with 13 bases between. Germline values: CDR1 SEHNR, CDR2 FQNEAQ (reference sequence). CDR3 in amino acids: CASSLRNVREETQYF. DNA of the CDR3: TGTGCCAGCAGCTTAAGGAATGTTAGGGAAGAGACCCAGTACTTC.

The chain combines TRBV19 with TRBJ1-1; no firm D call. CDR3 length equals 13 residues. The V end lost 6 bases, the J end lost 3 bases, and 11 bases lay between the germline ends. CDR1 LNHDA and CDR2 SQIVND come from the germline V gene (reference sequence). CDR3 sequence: CASRINMDTEAFF. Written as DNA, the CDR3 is TGTGCCAGTAGGATAAACATGGACACTGAAGCTTTCTTT. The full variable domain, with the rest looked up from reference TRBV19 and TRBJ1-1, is DGGITQSPKYLFRKEGQNVTLSCEQNLNHDAMYWYRQDPGQGLRLIYYSQIVNDFQKGDIAEGYSVSREKKESFPLTVTSAQKNPTAFYLCASRINMDTEAFFGQGTRLTVV.

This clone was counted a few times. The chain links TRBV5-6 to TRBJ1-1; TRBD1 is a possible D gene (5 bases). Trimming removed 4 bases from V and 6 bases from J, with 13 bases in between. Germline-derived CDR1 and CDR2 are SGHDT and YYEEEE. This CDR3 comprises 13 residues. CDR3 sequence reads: CASSIGGDAEAFF. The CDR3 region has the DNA TGTGCCAGCAGCATCGGGGGGGACGCTGAAGCTTTCTTT. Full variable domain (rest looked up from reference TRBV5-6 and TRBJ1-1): DAGVTQSPTHLIKTRGQQVTLRCSPKSGHDTVSWYQQALGQGPQFIFQYYEEEERQRGNFPDRFSGHQFPNYSSELNVNALLLGDSALYLCASSIGGDAEAFFGQGTRLTVV.